The source of this T cell receptor beta chain is a study of shared clonotypes between healthy human individuals. The V end lost 3 bases, the J end lost 8 bases, and 10 bases lay between the germline ends. CDR1 MDHEN and CDR2 SYDVKM come from the germline V gene. The CDR3 runs to 12 residues. Turning to this clone: This specimen includes other DNA sequences encoding the same CDR3.

For every subset, genomic DNA was evenly distributed across several immunoSEQ plates. Replicate PCRs for unsorted PBMC used approximately 320 ng DNA (approximately 33,000 T cell genomes). As originally analysed: ImmunoSEQ supplied junction-only sequences lacking quality scores, so filtering was different. Sequenced by immunoSEQ multiplex PCR; TCRdb stores in-frame clones only, minus some. Clone size and the V and J calls come from that table; the DNA yielded D and trimming. The sample contains 450,000 to 500,000 clones, approximately 80% of which appear only once. The rearrangement links TRBV28 to TRBJ1-2; D not resolved. The sequencing input was PBMCs. This TCR came from a woman aged 40 to 50 in good health. Some clones in this sample may be carry-over from other donors' samples. CDR3 nucleotides: TGTGCCAGCAGTTTGAGGGAGCGCGGCTACACCTTC. As protein: CASSLRERGYTF.